What follows are 21 T cell receptor beta chains derived from one specimen sequenced in a study of response to subunit inactivated influenza vaccine. TCRdb re-called the RT-PCR reads with MiXCR, one entry per CDR3 protein. The data contain around 580,000 distinct CDR3 sequences, approximately 15% of them seen just once; the ten biggest clones take up around 10%. The material was PBMCs from blood, obtained approximately 12 days after vaccination. The receptors originated from a middle-aged man who received an inactivated influenza vaccine.

The chain has TRBV20-1 and TRBJ2-3; TRBD1 or TRBD2 may be the D gene (5 bases each). This CDR3 is 11 amino acids long. Trimming removed 5 bases at V and 6 bases at J, with 9 bases between. CDR1 is DFQATT, CDR2 SNEGSKA, per germline (reference sequence). In DNA form, the CDR3 reads TGCAGTGCTCACGGGGCTGATACGCAGTATTTT. Translating it yields CSAHGADTQYF.

This clonotype was detected a few times. The rearrangement uses TRBV6-1 and TRBJ1-2; D remains ambiguous. The length of the CDR3 is 12 residues. Germline V lookup: CDR1 MNHNS, CDR2 SASEGT. V shed 8 bases and J shed 5 bases, with 12 bases lying between them. The chain's CDR3 is CASLNNVYGYTF. DNA for the CDR3: TGTGCCAGCCTTAACAACGTTTATGGCTACACCTTC.

The chain couples TRBV20-1 to TRBJ1-2; 9 bases align to TRBD1. Germline CDR1 DFQATT, CDR2 SNEGSKA (reference sequence). V lost 6 bases and J lost 4; bases outside the gene matches: 12. The CDR3 covers 15 residues. CDR3: CSAAMSGTGIYGYTF. DNA of the CDR3: TGCAGTGCCGCTATGAGCGGGACAGGGATCTATGGCTACACCTTC.

This clonotype was observed a few times. The rearrangement links TRBV29-1 to TRBJ2-3; TRBD2 aligns across 8 bases. CDR3 length: 14 residues. Germline lookup yields CDR1 SQVTM and CDR2 ANQGSEA. V lost 3 bases, J lost 9 bases, and 11 bases stayed unmatched. The CDR3, as DNA: TGCAGCGTTGAGACTAGCGCCCTGATCGGCACGCAGTATTTT. Encoded protein: CSVETSALIGTQYF.

The chain employs TRBV4-3 and TRBJ2-2; 10 bases fit TRBD2. Trimming cost V 1 base and J 5 bases; bases outside gene matches: 10. CDR1 is LGHNA and CDR2 is YSLEER in the germline V gene. CDR3 length: 18 amino acids. The CDR3: CASSQVVFGAGGTGELFF. The CDR3 nucleotides read TGCGCCAGCAGCCAAGTTGTTTTCGGAGCGGGGGGGACCGGGGAGCTGTTTTTT.

The CDR3 here is CASRDPQAYEQYF. The CDR3 DNA sequence: TGTGCCAGCCGGGACCCCCAGGCTTACGAGCAGTACTTC. This rearrangement joins TRBV6-1 to TRBJ2-7; D tentatively reads TRBD1 or TRBD2 (5 bases each). Germline values: CDR1 MNHNS, CDR2 SASEGT. Trimming took off 8 bases at V and 4 bases at J, with 15 bases between the two ends. The CDR3 has 13 residues.

The chain uses TRBV5-1 and TRBJ2-1; 8 bases match TRBD2. CDR1 is SGHRS, CDR2 YFSETQ, per germline. The CDR3 is 15 amino acids. Germline trimming cut 5 bases from V and 4 bases from J; bases unmatched to any gene: 8. The CDR3 coding sequence is TGCGCCAGCAGACCCAGCGGGAGTGGATACAATGAGCAGTTCTTC. This codes for CASRPSGSGYNEQFF.

The chain joins TRBV20-1 to TRBJ2-1; 7 bases map to TRBD2. The CDR3 has 14 residues. Germline trimming cut 0 bases from V and 3 bases from J; bases unmatched to any gene: 2. In germline, CDR1 is DFQATT, CDR2 SNEGSKA (reference sequence). The CDR3 reads CSARERGIYNEQFF. The CDR3 region has the DNA TGCAGTGCTAGAGAGCGGGGGATCTACAATGAGCAGTTCTTC.

The rearrangement joins TRBV7-3 to TRBJ2-3, with D perhaps TRBD2 (5 bases). The CDR3 spans 13 residues. Germline values: CDR1 SGHTA, CDR2 FQGTGA. V was trimmed by 1 base and J by 4 bases, leaving 6 bases between them. DNA for the CDR3: TGTGCCAGCAGCTTAAGAGCGGCAGATACGCAGTATTTT. Its translation: CASSLRAADTQYF.

J is TRBJ2-2 and V is TRBV7-8, with a weak D call TRBD1 (6 bases). CDR3 length: 15 residues. V lost 6 bases to trimming and J lost 7 bases, with 18 bases between them. CDR1 and CDR2 (germline): SGHVS, FQNEAQ. The DNA of the CDR3 is TGTGCCAGCAGTAGACTACAGGGAAATCACGGGGAGCTGTTTTTT. Encoded protein: CASSRLQGNHGELFF.

The chain combines TRBV5-1 with TRBJ2-6; D not resolved. The CDR3 is 15 residues long. Germline assignment: CDR1 SGHRS and CDR2 YFSETQ. The germline V and J ends were trimmed by 0 bases and 2 bases, with 6 bases remaining between them. The CDR3: CASSLDGPGANVLTF. CDR3 bases: TGCGCCAGCAGCTTGGACGGTCCTGGGGCCAACGTCCTGACTTTC.

This clonotype was counted once. V gene TRBV28 combines with J gene TRBJ2-7; possibly TRBD2 for D (6 bases). The V gene lost 10 bases and the J gene lost 6 bases, with 19 bases spanning the gap. The CDR3 is 13 residues long. Germline V gene sequence: CDR1 MDHEN, CDR2 SYDVKM. The CDR3 sequence: CATSVDRGGEQYF. The DNA for the CDR3 is TGTGCCACCAGCGTCGATCGGGGAGGCGAGCAGTACTTC.

V and J are TRBV24-1 and TRBJ2-1; a possible D gene is TRBD2 (5 bases). This CDR3 comprises 14 residues. The germline V and J ends were trimmed by 4 bases and 7 bases, with 13 bases remaining between them. CDR1 KGHDR and CDR2 SFDVKD come from the germline V gene. CDR3 sequence: CATSDRQLENEQFF. In nucleotides, the CDR3 is TGTGCCACCAGTGACCGACAACTAGAAAATGAGCAGTTCTTC.

This chain uses TRBV7-9 with TRBJ2-7; possible D gene TRBD1, 5 bases. Germline CDR1 SEHNR, CDR2 FQNEAQ (reference sequence). This CDR3 is 14 amino acids long. V lost 5 bases and J lost 3, with 14 bases in between. CDR3 DNA sequence: TGTGCCAGCAGCACCAGTGGGGCAGTCTACGAGCAGTACTTC. Translated, it gives CASSTSGAVYEQYF.

This clonotype was counted a few times. This rearrangement joins TRBV5-1 to TRBJ2-1, with TRBD2 matching 8 bases. The V segment lost 4 bases and the J segment 0 bases; nucleotides outside the gene matches: 6. CDR1 and CDR2 from the germline V gene are SGHRS and YFSETQ. The CDR3 has 16 residues. The CDR3, as DNA: TGCGCCAGCAGCGCTGGACTAGCCAGCTCCTACAATGAGCAGTTCTTC. Translated, it gives CASSAGLASSYNEQFF.

A few counts support this clonotype. The rearrangement links TRBV4-2 to TRBJ1-5; D remains unclear. V was shortened by 4 bases and J by 5 bases, with 9 bases between the two germline ends. Germline loops: CDR1 LGHNA, CDR2 YNFKEQ. The CDR3 spans 13 residues. The CDR3 here is CASSPQEHQPQHF. The CDR3 nucleotides read TGTGCCAGCAGCCCACAAGAGCATCAGCCCCAGCATTTT.

CDR3 residues: CASARDRGEDEQFF. The CDR3 DNA follows: TGCGCCAGCGCCAGGGACAGGGGAGAAGATGAGCAGTTCTTC. The V call is TRBV5-1, the J call TRBJ2-1; 10 positions agree with TRBD1. The CDR3 covers 14 residues. The V gene end was trimmed by 7 bases and the J gene end by 8 bases; junction bases not matched to a gene: 9. Germline values: CDR1 SGHRS, CDR2 YFSETQ.

The V and J genes are TRBV28 and TRBJ2-5; D remains ambiguous. In germline, CDR1 is MDHEN, CDR2 SYDVKM. V dropped 7 bases and J dropped 1 base, with 13 bases sitting between them. This CDR3 contains 14 residues. The CDR3 loop reads CASKLPGSQETQYF. In DNA, the CDR3 is TGTGCCAGCAAACTGCCGGGTAGCCAAGAGACCCAGTACTTC.

This clonotype was seen only a few times. The rearrangement links TRBV21-1 to TRBJ1-2. TRBV21-1 is a listed pseudogene. CDR3 length: 8 amino acids. The CDR3 protein is CASSPYTF. Here the CDR3 DNA reads TGTGCCAGCAGCCCATACACCTTC.

V is TRBV24-1 and J is TRBJ1-2; D remains unclear. This CDR3 is 12 amino acids long. V dropped 9 bases and J dropped 6 bases, with 13 bases sitting between them. The germline CDR1 and CDR2 sequences are KGHDR and SFDVKD. The CDR3 here is CATQDILDGYTF. As DNA, the CDR3 is TGTGCCACCCAAGACATTCTCGATGGCTACACCTTC.

V is TRBV27 and J is TRBJ2-1, with unresolved D. Trimming left V 7 bases short and J 8 bases short, with 15 bases between. Germline V gives CDR1 MNHEY, CDR2 SMNVEV (reference sequence). This CDR3 is built from 13 residues. CDR3 in DNA: TGTGCCAGCAAACTGTGGCAAGACGATGAGCAGTTCTTC. Encoded protein: CASKLWQDDEQFF.